In this sample, the clone carrying this T cell receptor beta chain turned up once. The target antigen is unknown. The data were taken from a study of OX40 agonist ivuxolimab in advanced cancers. The CDR3 spans 14 residues. The V gene's germline CDR1 is SGHTA and CDR2 FQGNSA. Trimming took off 1 base at V and 2 bases at J, with 9 bases between the two ends. Repertoires were generated with immunoSEQ multiplex PCR, while TCRdb's copy carries only in-frame clones and drops some. The sample consists of about 64,000 clones, more than 75% of them appearing once. Study-level points and caveats: Some patients who did not respond also had low normalized T-cell clonal expansion. Clonal expansion by week 6 occurred in CD4+ and CD8+ blood T cells (at 0.1 to 3.0 mg/kg).

It was autoimmune disease history or systemic immunosuppression that excluded patients. The sequencing used CD4+ or CD8+ T cells sorted from blood, collected in a trial of the OX40 agonist ivuxolimab. The receptor's source is an adult with an advanced solid tumor such as melanoma, head and neck, liver or kidney cancer. The V call is TRBV7-2, the J call TRBJ2-7, with D tentatively TRBD2 (5 bases). In nucleotides, the CDR3 is TGTGCCAGCAGCTTAGAGGCGGGCCCCTACGAGCAGTACTTC. It is translated as CASSLEAGPYEQYF.